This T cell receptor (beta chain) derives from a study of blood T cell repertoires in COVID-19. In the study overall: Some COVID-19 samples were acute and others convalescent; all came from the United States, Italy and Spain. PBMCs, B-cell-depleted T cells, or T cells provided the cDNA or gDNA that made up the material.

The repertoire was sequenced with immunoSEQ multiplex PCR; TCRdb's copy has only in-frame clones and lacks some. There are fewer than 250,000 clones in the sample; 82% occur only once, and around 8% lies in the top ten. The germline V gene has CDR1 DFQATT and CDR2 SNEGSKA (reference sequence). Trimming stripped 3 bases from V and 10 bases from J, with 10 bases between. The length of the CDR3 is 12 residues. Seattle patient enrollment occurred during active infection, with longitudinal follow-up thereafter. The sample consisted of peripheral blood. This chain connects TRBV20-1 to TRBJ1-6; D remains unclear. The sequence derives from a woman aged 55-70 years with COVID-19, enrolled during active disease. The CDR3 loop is CSASLQVSPLHF. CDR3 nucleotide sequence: TGCAGTGCTAGTCTGCAGGTATCACCCCTCCACTTT.